These T cell receptor beta chains were read from a single sample in a study of blood T cell repertoires in COVID-19. Profiling relied on immunoSEQ multiplex PCR, and the TCRdb table lists in-frame clones only, not all of them. The sample yields over 450,000 clones, nearly 90% seen once. Sequencing input: peripheral blood. The receptors derive from a man younger than 30 with COVID-19, enrolled during active disease. Both conserved end residues are trimmed from each CDR3. Fields, in order: clone size, V gene, J gene, CDR3 protein. The size of a clone is reported for some rows only, either as once, few or many, or as a class for expanded clones.

.	TRBV10-1	TRBJ2-7	ASSAGTGVLSEQY
.	TRBV5-1	TRBJ2-1	ASSVTGFGNEQF
.	TRBV6-5	TRBJ1-6	ASSQDRPSPLH
.	TRBV6-1	TRBJ2-2	ASSDWDRGNTGELF
.	TRBV28	TRBJ2-1	ASSPPHRGMNEQF
once	TRBV4-2	TRBJ2-7	ASSQDSVVTGNIAYYEQY
.	TRBV3-1/TRBV3-2	TRBJ2-7	ASSRGDRVEQY
once	TRBV7-9	TRBJ2-2	ASSLAPLAGWFGGELF
.	TRBV11-2	TRBJ2-5	ASSLGHGTGGETQY
.	TRBV7-2	TRBJ2-7	ASSSDQLATYEQY
.	TRBV9	TRBJ1-5	ASSVGTVNQPQH
.	TRBV9	TRBJ2-5	ASTQDRGYQETQY
.	TRBV7-2	TRBJ2-5	ASSQQLAGGQETQY
.	TRBV5-1	TRBJ2-3	ASSFLSGSTDTQY
.	TRBV6-5	TRBJ2-7	ASSYDSGTTTYEQY
.	TRBV11-3	TRBJ2-1	ASSRLAGTYNEQF
.	TRBV24-1	TRBJ2-1	ATSDLNFNEQF
.	TRBV7-9	TRBJ1-5	ASSPQGLRGNQPQH
.	TRBV9	TRBJ2-7	ASSVDQAYEQY
.	TRBV5-8	TRBJ2-3	ASSGPGRGTDTQY